This entry is about one T cell receptor beta chain. Trimming removed 1 base at V and 8 bases at J, with 5 bases between. The CDR3 is 11 residues long. CDR1 MNHNS and CDR2 SASEGT come from the germline V gene. The data originate from a study of blood T cell repertoires in COVID-19. Study information: Samples of COVID-19 (acute and convalescent) were obtained from the United States, Italy and Spain. T cells, B-cell-depleted T cells, or PBMCs provided the cDNA or gDNA that served as material.

The table came from immunoSEQ multiplex PCR; TCRdb's copy has only in-frame clones and leaves some out. The repertoire holds about 120,000 clones, with approximately 70% as singletons. Input material: peripheral blood. The V gene is TRBV6-1, the J gene TRBJ1-2, with no clear D. This sequence originates from a woman aged 70 to 79 with acute or convalescent COVID-19. The CDR3 DNA reads as TGTGCCAGCAGTGAAGTCTCGGGCTACACCTTC. Amino acid sequence: CASSEVSGYTF.